This is a list of T cell receptor beta chains from one sample in a study of blood T cells in healthy people across ages. TCRdb redid the calling of the 5' RACE reads with MiXCR, one entry per CDR3 protein. Of around 1,700,000 distinct CDR3 sequences listed, 28% are singletons. Sequenced input: blood. These receptors were obtained from a woman aged 25 to 39 in good health. Both conserved end residues are part of each CDR3. The order of the fields is CDR3 length, J gene, D gene, V gene, clone size, CDR3 DNA, CDR3 protein. D genes are given only for firm matches. Not all rows give a size; the values are once, few, many and, for expanded clones, a class.

12	TRBJ2-5	TRBD2	TRBV6-6	-	TGTGCCGCCCGGGGGGGGCAAGAGACCCAGTACTTC	CAARGGQETQYF
17	TRBJ1-1	TRBD1	TRBV27	few	TGTGCCAGCAGTCCAAACTCCGGGACAGACTTCAACACTGAAGCTTTCTTT	CASSPNSGTDFNTEAFF
13	TRBJ2-7	-	TRBV7-3	many	TGTGCCAGCAGCATTGGACCCAGCTACGAGCAGTACTTC	CASSIGPSYEQYF
12	TRBJ2-2	-	TRBV20-1	-	TGCAGTGCTAGCCGACCCACCGGGGAGCTGTTTTTT	CSASRPTGELFF
12	TRBJ1-2	-	TRBV29-1	many	TGCAGCGTTGATGAGGAGGCCTATGGCTACACCTTC	CSVDEEAYGYTF
13	TRBJ2-3	-	TRBV20-1	-	TGCAGTGCTCCCATGACCGGAGCAGATACGCAGTATTTT	CSAPMTGADTQYF
14	TRBJ1-2	-	TRBV7-2	-	TGTGCCAGCAGCTCACAGACGACGGGTCATGGCTACACCTTC	CASSSQTTGHGYTF
15	TRBJ2-7	-	TRBV5-1	-	TGCGCCAGCAGCTCCCTGACTCCTACCTCCTACGAGCAGTACTTC	CASSSLTPTSYEQYF
12	TRBJ2-1	-	TRBV10-3	many	TGTGCCATCAGTGAGAGAGGGGATGAGCAGTTCTTC	CAISERGDEQFF
13	TRBJ2-7	TRBD1	TRBV29-1	many	TGCAGCGTACGGACAGGGGGAGGGTACGAGCAGTACTTC	CSVRTGGGYEQYF
17	TRBJ2-2	TRBD2	TRBV10-2	few	TGCGCCAGCAGTGAGTCGCCAAGCGGGGGGACCGCCGGGGAGCTGTTTTTT	CASSESPSGGTAGELFF
17	TRBJ2-7	TRBD2	TRBV2	many	TGTGCCAGCAGAGATGGACTAGCGGGAGTGGACTCCTACGAGCAGTACTTC	CASRDGLAGVDSYEQYF
16	TRBJ2-7	-	TRBV9	many	TGTGCCAGCAGCGTAGTCGGGACGCTAAGCTCCTACGAGCAGTACTTC	CASSVVGTLSSYEQYF
14	TRBJ2-4	TRBD1	TRBV25-1	-	TGTGCCAGCAGTCCGTTTGGGACAGGGAACATTCAGTACTTC	CASSPFGTGNIQYF
15	TRBJ2-3	-	TRBV10-3	few	TGTGCCATCTCTGGCGGGGGCCGCTCCACAGATACGCAGTATTTT	CAISGGGRSTDTQYF
14	TRBJ2-2	TRBD2	TRBV6-5	-	TGTGCCAGCAGGCGGGGGGGTCGGACCGGGGAGCTGTTTTTT	CASRRGGRTGELFF
16	TRBJ2-3	TRBD2	TRBV15	-	TGTGTCACCAGCAGGGAGCGGGAGGGAACCACAGATACGCAGTATTTT	CVTSREREGTTDTQYF
15	TRBJ2-7	TRBD1	TRBV20-1	-	TGCAGTGCTAGACGACCGGGACAGCTTTTCTACGAGCAGTACTTC	CSARRPGQLFYEQYF
13	TRBJ2-7	-	TRBV12-3/TRBV12-4	-	TGTACCAGCAGTTTCGGTCGAATCTACGAGCAGTACTTC	CTSSFGRIYEQYF
15	TRBJ2-1	TRBD2	TRBV7-2	few	TGTGCCAGCAGCAAAGGACTAGCGGGAGTCCCCGAGCAGTTCTTC	CASSKGLAGVPEQFF
19	TRBJ2-5	TRBD2	TRBV9	few	TGTGCCAGCAGCGTAGACCCCCTCCTGACTAGCGGGGCTCAAGAGACCCAGTACTTC	CASSVDPLLTSGAQETQYF
16	TRBJ1-5	-	TRBV4-2	-	TGTGCCAGCAGCCAAGGGGCAGGGCCCTACAATCAGTCCCAGCATTTT	CASSQGAGPYNQSQHF
12	TRBJ1-4	TRBD1	TRBV20-1	-	TGCAGTGCAACAGGGGGGCAAGAAGAACTGTTTTTT	CSATGGQEELFF
16	TRBJ1-6	-	TRBV20-1	few	TGCAGTGCTATCTCCGAACAGGGATCCCATAATTCACCCCTCCACTTT	CSAISEQGSHNSPLHF
14	TRBJ2-1	-	TRBV20-1	-	TGCAGTGCTGGACCGAGCGGAGCCTACAATGAGCAGTTCTTC	CSAGPSGAYNEQFF
16	TRBJ2-1	-	TRBV12-3/TRBV12-4	-	TGTGCCAGCAGTTTAGCGCGCAGAGGGTCTTACAATGAGCAGTTCTTC	CASSLARRGSYNEQFF
12	TRBJ2-1	-	TRBV4-1	few	TGCGCCAGCAGCCACCGTTTCAATGAGCAGTTCTTC	CASSHRFNEQFF
15	TRBJ2-1	-	TRBV20-1	few	TGCAGTGCTAGGGATAGCGGAGGACCCCTCAATGAGCAGTTCTTC	CSARDSGGPLNEQFF
13	TRBJ2-1	TRBD1	TRBV20-1	-	TGCAGTGCTAGAGACCGACAGGGGCATGAGCAGTTCTTC	CSARDRQGHEQFF
15	TRBJ2-5	-	TRBV27	few	TGTGCCAGCAGTTTAAGGCGGGGTCGGACTGAGACCCAGTACTTC	CASSLRRGRTETQYF
16	TRBJ2-5	TRBD2	TRBV7-6	few	TGTGCCAGCAGCTTAGTCACGGGGGGGCGTCTAGAGACCCAGTACTTC	CASSLVTGGRLETQYF
14	TRBJ2-7	-	TRBV5-1	-	TGCGCCAGCAGCATCGGGGACGGCTCCTACGAGCAGTACTTC	CASSIGDGSYEQYF
16	TRBJ2-7	-	TRBV5-5	-	TGTGCCAGCAGCTTGAATCCAGCGGGCGCCAGGTACGAGCAGTACTTC	CASSLNPAGARYEQYF
15	TRBJ2-7	-	TRBV6-1	few	TGTGCCAGCAGTGAAGGAGGGTCCGGGCTATACGAGCAGTACTTC	CASSEGGSGLYEQYF
18	TRBJ1-5	-	TRBV10-3	few	TGTGCCATCAGTGATTACGGGACCGATACAGCTAGCAATCAGCCCCAGCATTTT	CAISDYGTDTASNQPQHF
16	TRBJ2-1	-	TRBV7-3	-	TGTGCCAGCAGCTTAGGGACATCGAGCTCCTACAATGAGCAGTTCTTC	CASSLGTSSSYNEQFF
12	TRBJ2-7	-	TRBV29-1	many	TGCAGCGTGGGAGCGAGGGGCTACGAGCAGTACTTC	CSVGARGYEQYF
12	TRBJ2-1	-	TRBV20-1	few	TGCAGTGCTAGAGGGCTCCTGGATGAGCAGTTCTTC	CSARGLLDEQFF
14	TRBJ2-7	TRBD2	TRBV18	-	TGTGCCAGCTCACCAAGCGCGGGAGTACACGAGCAGTACTTC	CASSPSAGVHEQYF
14	TRBJ2-3	-	TRBV6-6	-	TGTGCCAGCAGTTACTCTGGGGGCACGGGGGCGCAGTATTTT	CASSYSGGTGAQYF
16	TRBJ2-5	TRBD1	TRBV4-1	few	TGCGCCAGCAGCCAAGCGAGGGGGCAAAGTCAAGAGACCCAGTACTTC	CASSQARGQSQETQYF
16	TRBJ1-4	TRBD1	TRBV4-2	few	TGTGCCGGCAGCCAAACCGACAGGGCAACTAATGAAAAACTGTTTTTT	CAGSQTDRATNEKLFF
15	TRBJ2-7	TRBD1	TRBV6-6	many	TGTGCCAGCAGCTATTCTGGACAGGGAGCCTACGAGCAGTACTTC	CASSYSGQGAYEQYF
15	TRBJ2-7	-	TRBV28	few	TGTGCCAGCAGTTTCGGGGCAGGAGGACCTTACGAGCAGTACTTC	CASSFGAGGPYEQYF
15	TRBJ1-1	-	TRBV21-1	few	TGTGCCAGCACCAATGTTACAGGGATGGACACTGAAGCTTTCTTT	CASTNVTGMDTEAFF
15	TRBJ2-1	-	TRBV6-6	few	TGTGCCAGCAGGCAAGGCTACACCGACTACAATGAGCAGTTCTTC	CASRQGYTDYNEQFF
17	TRBJ2-7	TRBD2	TRBV20-1	few	TGCAGTGCTAGAGATCCTTGGACTAGCGGGGACTCCTACGAGCAGTACTTC	CSARDPWTSGDSYEQYF
15	TRBJ2-4	-	TRBV29-1	-	TGCAGCGTTACCGCCGGCGCAGGGAATATGGATGAGCAGTACTTC	CSVTAGAGNMDEQYF
15	TRBJ1-1	-	TRBV12-3/TRBV12-4	-	TGTGCCAGCAGCCCCCCTTATGGATGGAACACTGAAGCTTTCTTT	CASSPPYGWNTEAFF